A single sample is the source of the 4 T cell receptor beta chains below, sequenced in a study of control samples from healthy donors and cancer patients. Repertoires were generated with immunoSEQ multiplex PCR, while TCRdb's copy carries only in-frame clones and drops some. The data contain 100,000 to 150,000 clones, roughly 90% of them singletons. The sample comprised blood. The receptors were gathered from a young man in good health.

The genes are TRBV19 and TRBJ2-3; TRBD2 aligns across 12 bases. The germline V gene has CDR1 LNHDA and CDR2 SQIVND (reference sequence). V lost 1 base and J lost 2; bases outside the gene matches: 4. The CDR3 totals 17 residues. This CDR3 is CASSIGGLAGITDTQYF. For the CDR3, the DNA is TGTGCCAGTAGTATAGGAGGACTAGCGGGGATCACAGATACGCAGTATTTT.

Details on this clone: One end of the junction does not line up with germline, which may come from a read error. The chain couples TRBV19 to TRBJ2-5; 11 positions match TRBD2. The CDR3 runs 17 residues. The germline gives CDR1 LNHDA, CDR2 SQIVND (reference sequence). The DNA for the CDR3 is TGTGCCAGTAGCATAGAACTAGCGGGGGCATCCCAAGAGACCCAGTACTTC. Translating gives CASSIELAGASQETQYF.

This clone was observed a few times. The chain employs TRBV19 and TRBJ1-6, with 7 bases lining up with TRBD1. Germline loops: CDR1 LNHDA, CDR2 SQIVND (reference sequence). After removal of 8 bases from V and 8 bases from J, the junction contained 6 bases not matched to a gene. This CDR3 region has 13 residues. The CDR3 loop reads CASGDRVDSPLHF. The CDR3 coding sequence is TGTGCCAGTGGAGACAGGGTCGATTCACCCCTCCACTTT.

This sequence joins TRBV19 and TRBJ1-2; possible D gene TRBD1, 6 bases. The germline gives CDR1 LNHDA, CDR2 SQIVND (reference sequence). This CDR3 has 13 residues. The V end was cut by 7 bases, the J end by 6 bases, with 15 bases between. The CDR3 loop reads CASKNRESDGYTF. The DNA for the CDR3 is TGTGCCAGTAAAAACAGGGAATCGGATGGCTACACCTTC.